Presented here are 30 T cell receptor beta chains from one specimen sequenced in a study of OX40 agonist ivuxolimab in advanced cancers. Clones were read by immunoSEQ multiplex PCR, and TCRdb kept only the in-frame ones, dropping some. This repertoire shows about 72,000 clones, more than 65% found once; its top ten account for 4.5% to 6%. The sequencing used CD4+ or CD8+ T cells sorted from blood, collected in a trial of the OX40 agonist ivuxolimab. Receptors were obtained from an adult with an advanced solid tumor such as melanoma, head and neck, liver or kidney cancer.

This clone was picked up one time. The chain has TRBV10-3 and TRBJ1-5; perhaps TRBD1 as D (5 bases). The V and J ends lost 3 bases and 3 bases respectively, with 9 bases between them. In germline, CDR1 is ENHRY, CDR2 SYGVKD. This CDR3 is 14 amino acids long. The CDR3 protein is CAISDRGDNQPQHF. The CDR3 DNA sequence: TGTGCCATCAGTGATAGAGGGGACAATCAGCCCCAGCATTTT.

This chain links TRBV6-6 with TRBJ1-1; D gene uncertain. The CDR3 is 15 amino acids. CDR1 and CDR2 from the germline V gene are MNHNY and SVGAGI (reference sequence). V lost 2 bases to trimming and J lost 0 bases, with 10 bases between them. Written as DNA, the CDR3 is TGTGCCAGCAGTTACATCCAGGCGATGAACACTGAAGCTTTCTTT. It translates to CASSYIQAMNTEAFF.

This clone counts as medium-sized. The J gene is TRBJ1-1, the V gene TRBV9; D gene unclear. The CDR3 length is 14 residues. Germline loops: CDR1 SGDLS, CDR2 YYNGEE. Between the trimmed V and J ends, which lost 4 bases and 6 bases, there was a span of 16 bases. CDR3 sequence: CASSPPVSGPEAFF. The CDR3 DNA sequence: TGTGCCAGCAGCCCCCCCGTTAGTGGACCTGAAGCTTTCTTT.

The rearrangement uses TRBV5-4 and TRBJ1-4; D might be TRBD1 (5 bases). With 4 bases removed from V and 7 bases from J, the gap between germline ends came to 17 bases. Germline CDR1 is SGHNT and CDR2 is YYREEE (reference sequence). There are 15 residues in the CDR3. CDR3 nucleotides: TGTGCCAGCAGCACGGGGGGGTCCGCTAGTGAAAAACTGTTTTTT. This codes for CASSTGGSASEKLFF. The full variable domain, its missing parts supplied by reference TRBV5-4 and TRBJ1-4, is ETGVTQSPTHLIKTRGQQVTLRCSSQSGHNTVSWYQQALGQGPQFIFQYYREEENGRGNFPPRFSGLQFPNYSSELNVNALELDDSALYLCASSTGGSASEKLFFGSGTQLSVL.

This clone occurred a few times. The chain carries TRBV7-9 and TRBJ2-7; D unresolved. The V and J ends lost 5 bases and 3 bases respectively, with 5 bases between them. CDR3 length: 11 residues. CDR1 is SEHNR and CDR2 is FQNEAQ in the germline V gene (reference sequence). CDR3: CASSPSYEQYF. CDR3 DNA: TGTGCCAGCAGCCCCAGCTACGAGCAGTACTTC.

This sequence joins TRBV11-2 and TRBJ2-7; D is unresolved. Deletions cut 2 bases from V and 1 base from J, with 6 bases between. The length of the CDR3 is 13 residues. From germline, CDR1 is SGHAT and CDR2 FQNNGV. The CDR3 sequence is CASSLQTSYEQYF. The CDR3 coding sequence is TGTGCCAGCAGCTTACAGACTTCCTACGAGCAGTACTTC.

This clone has just one count. The rearrangement links TRBV6-6 to TRBJ2-1, with 13 bases that match TRBD2. This CDR3 region has 15 residues. Germline V lookup: CDR1 MNHNY, CDR2 SVGAGI (reference sequence). Unmatched junction bases numbered 3, after V lost 6 bases and J lost 4 bases. The DNA of the CDR3 is TGTGCCAGCAGCCAACTAGCGGGGGGGTACAATGAGCAGTTCTTC. Encoded protein: CASSQLAGGYNEQFF.

J is TRBJ1-1 and V is TRBV11-2; D is unclear. Germline V gives CDR1 SGHAT, CDR2 FQNNGV. This CDR3 spans 15 amino acids. Deletions cut 2 bases from V and 2 bases from J, with 12 bases between. CDR3 residues: CASSLILGKNTEAFF. As DNA, the CDR3 is TGTGCCAGCAGCTTAATTTTGGGGAAAAACACTGAAGCTTTCTTT.

This clone has a single count. The chain has TRBV7-9 and TRBJ1-4, with D uncertain. V dropped 6 bases and J dropped 7 bases, with 18 bases sitting between them. CDR3 length: 15 amino acids. Germline assignment: CDR1 SEHNR and CDR2 FQNEAQ (reference sequence). The CDR3: CASSPPRRLGEKLFF. The DNA for the CDR3 is TGTGCCAGCAGTCCCCCCAGGCGTCTGGGTGAAAAACTGTTTTTT. The whole variable domain, filled in from reference TRBV7-9 and TRBJ1-4, reads DTGVSQNPRHKITKRGQNVTFRCDPISEHNRLYWYRQTLGQGPEFLTYFQNEAQLEKSRLLSDRFSAERPKGSFSTLEIQRTEQGDSAMYLCASSPPRRLGEKLFFGSGTQLSVL.

The J gene is TRBJ2-1, the V gene TRBV5-1, with TRBD2 matching over 8 bases. Germline V CDR1 and CDR2: SGHRS, YFSETQ. CDR3 size: 17 residues. After removal of 0 bases from V and 0 bases from J, the junction contained 5 bases not matched to a gene. The CDR3 loop is CASSLGTGGRSYNEQFF. The CDR3 DNA sequence: TGCGCCAGCAGCTTGGGTACGGGGGGGCGCTCCTACAATGAGCAGTTCTTC.

This clone has a handful of counts. The V call is TRBV7-2, the J call TRBJ2-1, with D maybe TRBD2 (5 bases). Germline V lookup: CDR1 SGHTA, CDR2 FQGNSA. V was shortened by 6 bases and J by 3 bases, with 15 bases between the two germline ends. The CDR3 has 15 residues. CDR3: CASRPAGVVYNEQFF. CDR3 DNA sequence: TGTGCCAGCAGGCCGGCCGGGGTCGTCTACAATGAGCAGTTCTTC.

V usage is TRBV7-9 and J usage is TRBJ2-7; weak D call: TRBD1 (5 bases). The CDR3 spans 14 residues. V lost 2 bases, J lost 6 bases, and 14 bases lay in between. Per the germline V gene, CDR1 is SEHNR and CDR2 is FQNEAQ (reference sequence). DNA for the CDR3: TGTGCCAGCAGCTTAAGGCAGGGTGGCAGCGAGCAGTACTTC. Amino acids: CASSLRQGGSEQYF.

The rearrangement links TRBV7-9 to TRBJ1-1, with 9 positions matching TRBD1. V lost 4 bases to trimming and J lost 7 bases; unmatched junction nucleotides: 7. This CDR3 is 14 amino acids long. CDR1 SEHNR and CDR2 FQNEAQ come from the germline V gene (reference sequence). This chain's CDR3 is CASSSQGAGGEAFF. The CDR3 DNA reads TGTGCCAGCAGCTCACAGGGGGCTGGGGGTGAAGCTTTCTTT.

The chain links TRBV7-6 to TRBJ1-1; D is uncertain. The ends were cut back, 1 base at V and 6 bases at J, with 9 bases in the middle. This CDR3 is built from 13 residues. CDR1 SGHVS and CDR2 FNYEAQ come from the germline V gene. The CDR3 DNA reads TGTGCCAGCAGCTTAGAAGCCAACTCTGAAGCTTTCTTT. Translation gives CASSLEANSEAFF.

The chain uses TRBV4-1 and TRBJ2-1; TRBD2 matches at 12 bases. CDR1 MGHRA and CDR2 YSYEKL come from the germline V gene. The CDR3 runs 17 residues. Losses at the gene ends were 2 bases for V and 5 bases for J; bases not matched to a gene: 7. The CDR3 here is CASSQPTSGRTHNEQFF. CDR3 coding DNA: TGCGCCAGCAGCCAACCCACTAGCGGGAGGACCCACAATGAGCAGTTCTTC.

This clone has only one observation. V usage is TRBV5-1 and J usage is TRBJ1-6; perhaps TRBD1 as D (6 bases). The CDR3 extends over 15 amino acids. Germline lookup yields CDR1 SGHRS and CDR2 YFSETQ. Trimming cost V 0 bases and J 10 bases, with 14 bases left between them. CDR3 coding DNA: TGCGCCAGCAGCTTGGACCCGGGGGGCCAATCACCCCTCCACTTT. It translates to CASSLDPGGQSPLHF.

The genes are TRBV5-1 and TRBJ2-1; 8 nucleotides agree with TRBD2. The CDR3 has 15 amino acids. After removal of 0 bases from V and 8 bases from J, the junction contained 7 bases not matched to a gene. Germline CDR1 and CDR2: SGHRS and YFSETQ. The CDR3, as DNA: TGCGCCAGCAGCTTGGGGAGCGGGAGTGGTGATGAGCAGTTCTTC. Protein sequence: CASSLGSGSGDEQFF. The complete variable domain, with remaining parts taken from reference TRBV5-1 and TRBJ2-1, reads KAGVTQTPRYLIKTRGQQVTLSCSPISGHRSVSWYQQTPGQGLQFLFEYFSETQRNKGNFPGRFSGRQFSNSRSEMNVSTLELGDSALYLCASSLGSGSGDEQFFGPGTRLTVL.

The V call is TRBV6-5, the J call TRBJ1-2; 9 bases agree with TRBD1. Germline CDR1 is MNHEY and CDR2 is SVGAGI. This CDR3 has 14 residues. The ends lost 6 bases at V and 3 bases at J; junction bases unmatched: 5. The CDR3 DNA follows: TGTGCCAGCAGGAAAACAGGGGGCGACTATGGCTACACCTTC. Its protein is CASRKTGGDYGYTF.

The table lists this clone with a count of one. This chain joins TRBV5-4 and TRBJ1-1; perhaps TRBD1 as D (5 bases). V gave up 4 bases and J gave up 0 bases, with 16 bases separating them. The CDR3 extends over 16 amino acids. The germline CDR1 and CDR2 sequences are SGHNT and YYREEE (reference sequence). The CDR3 protein is CASSQAVTVLNTEAFF. The CDR3 region has the DNA TGTGCCAGCAGCCAAGCCGTGACAGTCTTGAACACTGAAGCTTTCTTT.

This clone was observed a handful of times. The chain has TRBV2 and TRBJ1-5; D is possibly TRBD1 (5 bases). V lost 8 bases to trimming and J lost 0 bases, with 11 bases between them. The CDR3 sequence is 14 residues long. Germline V gene sequence: CDR1 SNHLY, CDR2 FYNNEI. CDR3 in amino acids: CASLGTDSNQPQHF. The CDR3 region has the DNA TGTGCCAGCCTTGGGACGGATAGCAATCAGCCCCAGCATTTT.

The chain combines TRBV5-5 with TRBJ1-5; no clear D gene. V was shortened by 4 bases and J by 0 bases, with 14 bases between the two germline ends. The CDR3 contains 16 residues. CDR1 SGHKS and CDR2 YYEKEE come from the germline V gene (reference sequence). The DNA of the CDR3 is TGTGCCAGCAGCCTAGTAGGGTCCAGTAGCAATCAGCCCCAGCATTTT. It specifies CASSLVGSSSNQPQHF.

This clone was seen only a few times. The rearrangement joins TRBV19 to TRBJ1-2; 8 nucleotides line up with TRBD1. The CDR3 loop spans 14 amino acids. J gave up 4 bases and V 7 bases, and 8 bases lay outside the gene matches. Germline V gene sequence: CDR1 LNHDA, CDR2 SQIVND (reference sequence). The CDR3 nucleotides are TGTGCCAGTACCCCGGACAGGGTGGCCTATGGCTACACCTTC. Its translation: CASTPDRVAYGYTF.

The chain employs TRBV5-3 and TRBJ1-1; the D is unclear. TRBV5-3 is sorted into the ORF group, with uncertain function. The CDR3 length is 12 residues. V lost 1 base, J lost 3 bases, and 4 bases lay in between. For the CDR3, the DNA is TGTGCCAGAAGCTTGCAGGACACTGAAGCTTTCTTT. Translation: CARSLQDTEAFF.

The chain has TRBV19 and TRBJ2-1; 11 bases agree with TRBD2. CDR3 length: 14 amino acids. Germline CDR1 reads LNHDA; CDR2 reads SQIVND (reference sequence). V shed 9 bases, J shed 4 bases, and the junction held 5 bases outside the gene matches. CDR3 DNA: TGTGCCAGCCTAGCGGGAGGATCATACAATGAGCAGTTCTTC. Its translation is CASLAGGSYNEQFF.

The chain has TRBV5-8 and TRBJ1-1; D not certain. The V gene's germline CDR1 is SGHTS and CDR2 YDEGEE. The CDR3 loop spans 15 amino acids. Trimming cost V 1 base and J 1 base, with 11 bases left between them. CDR3 loop: CASSLLGRENTEAFF. Here the CDR3 DNA reads TGTGCCAGCAGCTTGTTAGGGAGAGAGAACACTGAAGCTTTCTTT.

V and J are TRBV9 and TRBJ2-3; weak D call: TRBD2 (5 bases). The CDR3 loop spans 13 amino acids. The germline V and J ends were trimmed by 0 bases and 11 bases, with 13 bases remaining between them. Germline CDR1 reads SGDLS; CDR2 reads YYNGEE. CDR3 DNA: TGTGCCAGCAGCGTAGGTAACTGGGAGATGCAGTATTTT. It codes for CASSVGNWEMQYF.

This clone appeared a single time. The genes are TRBV19 and TRBJ2-1; 8 nucleotides align to TRBD2. CDR1 and CDR2 (germline): LNHDA, SQIVND (reference sequence). This CDR3 is built from 14 residues. The trim removed 3 bases at V and 5 bases at J, leaving 3 bases unmatched. DNA for the CDR3: TGTGCCAGTAGTATCTCACTAGCGGACAATGAGCAGTTCTTC. Residues: CASSISLADNEQFF.

The chain joins TRBV5-8 to TRBJ2-7; a weak D match, TRBD1 (5 bases). V was shortened by 4 bases and J by 3 bases, with 11 bases between the two germline ends. The germline gives CDR1 SGHTS, CDR2 YDEGEE. The CDR3 is made up of 13 amino acids. The CDR3: CASSMLQGYEQYF. In DNA, the CDR3 is TGTGCCAGCAGCATGCTTCAGGGCTACGAGCAGTACTTC. The whole variable domain, remainder taken from reference TRBV5-8 and TRBJ2-7, is EAGVTQSPTHLIKTRGQQATLRCSPISGHTSVYWYQQALGLGLQFLLWYDEGEERNRGNFPPRFSGRQFPNYSSELNVNALELEDSALYLCASSMLQGYEQYFGPGTRLTVT.

The chain joins TRBV4-2 to TRBJ1-1; the D is unclear. This CDR3 region has 18 residues. V shed 2 bases and J shed 0 bases, with 19 bases lying between them. Germline CDR1 and CDR2: LGHNA and YNFKEQ. CDR3 DNA: TGTGCCAGCAGCCAATCCTTCGCGGCTGCCTACATGAACACTGAAGCTTTCTTT. Its protein product is CASSQSFAAAYMNTEAFF.

The V gene is TRBV2, the J gene TRBJ2-7; D unresolved. Trimming took off 1 base at V and 3 bases at J, with 16 bases between the two ends. Germline CDR1 reads SNHLY; CDR2 reads FYNNEI. This CDR3 comprises 16 residues. This CDR3 is CASSEGFGRTLYEQYF. In DNA form, the CDR3 reads TGTGCCAGCAGTGAAGGTTTCGGCCGGACGCTCTACGAGCAGTACTTC.